Following are 13 T cell receptor beta chains from one sample sequenced in a study of blood T cell repertoires in COVID-19. Measured with immunoSEQ multiplex PCR; TCRdb has only the in-frame clones, and not every one. The table has 240,000 or so clones, 85% to 90% seen once. The specimen sequenced was PBMCs or T cells enriched from blood (not recorded which). The receptor set was obtained from a man between 40 and 49 years old who had recovered from COVID-19.

This clone has only a few counts. The chain uses TRBV5-5 and TRBJ1-1; D might be TRBD1 (5 bases). The V gene's germline CDR1 is SGHKS and CDR2 YYEKEE (reference sequence). The CDR3 runs 17 residues. Trimming took 4 bases from V and 5 from J, leaving 24 bases between them. CDR3 bases: TGTGCCAGCAGCCCGTTAAATCCCAGGGCTATAGGGACTGAAGCTTTCTTT. Protein product: CASSPLNPRAIGTEAFF.

The chain carries TRBV30 and TRBJ1-6; D possibly corresponds to TRBD1 (6 bases). CDR1 is GTSNPN, CDR2 SVGIG, per germline (reference sequence). This CDR3 is built from 19 residues. Trimming left V 0 bases short and J 9 bases short, with 27 bases between. This CDR3 is CAWSVLGDRRKLLGSPLHF. CDR3 DNA: TGTGCCTGGAGTGTACTGGGAGACAGGAGAAAACTCCTGGGTTCACCCCTCCACTTT.

This chain connects TRBV5-5 to TRBJ2-6; no clear D gene. The CDR3 is 15 residues long. The germline CDR1 and CDR2 sequences are SGHKS and YYEKEE (reference sequence). Trimming left V 0 bases short and J 4 bases short, with 8 bases between. CDR3 protein: CASSLGATGANVLTF. The CDR3 DNA follows: TGTGCCAGCAGCTTGGGAGCAACCGGGGCCAACGTCCTGACTTTC.

CDR3 amino acids: CASSLAVRAGGHNEQFF. CDR3 DNA sequence: TGTGCCAGCAGCTTAGCGGTTCGAGCGGGGGGCCACAATGAGCAGTTCTTC. This chain uses TRBV7-8 with TRBJ2-1; 9 positions agree with TRBD2. This CDR3 has 17 amino acids. Germline values: CDR1 SGHVS, CDR2 FQNEAQ. After removal of 0 bases from V and 5 bases from J, the junction contained 8 bases not matched to a gene.

The rearrangement uses TRBV5-1 and TRBJ2-1, with D possibly matching TRBD1 (6 bases). The CDR3 has 15 amino acids. V gave up 3 bases and J gave up 0 bases, with 10 bases separating them. Germline V gives CDR1 SGHRS, CDR2 YFSETQ. The CDR3 spells CASSYGQSSYNEQFF. The CDR3 bases are TGCGCCAGCAGCTACGGACAGAGCTCCTACAATGAGCAGTTCTTC.

CDR3 nucleotide sequence: TGTGCCAGCAGTACCATCTCGGGAGGGCCTTATAATGAGCAGTTCTTC. Translated, it gives CASSTISGGPYNEQFF. V gene TRBV27 combines with J gene TRBJ2-1, with 8 bases matching TRBD2. CDR1 MNHEY and CDR2 SMNVEV come from the germline V gene (reference sequence). The CDR3 sequence is 16 residues long. The junction had 13 bases not matched to a gene; V was cut back by 5 bases and J by 7 bases.

V usage is TRBV28 and J usage is TRBJ2-7; D gene uncertain. V was pared by 8 bases and J by 0 bases, with 8 bases between. Germline loops: CDR1 MDHEN, CDR2 SYDVKM. The CDR3 is 12 amino acids. In DNA form, the CDR3 reads TGTGCCAGCGTGCGCTACTCCTACGAGCAGTACTTC. It encodes CASVRYSYEQYF.

J is TRBJ2-2 and V is TRBV5-6; TRBD2 is a possible D gene (5 bases). Germline lookup yields CDR1 SGHDT and CDR2 YYEEEE. V dropped 3 bases and J dropped 3 bases, with 12 bases sitting between them. The CDR3 totals 15 residues. CDR3 bases: TGTGCCAGCAGCTCGGCCCGGGGTTACACCGGGGAGCTGTTTTTT. It encodes CASSSARGYTGELFF. Full variable domain (rest looked up from reference TRBV5-6 and TRBJ2-2): DAGVTQSPTHLIKTRGQQVTLRCSPKSGHDTVSWYQQALGQGPQFIFQYYEEEERQRGNFPDRFSGHQFPNYSSELNVNALLLGDSALYLCASSSARGYTGELFFGEGSRLTVL.

This clone has a single count. V is TRBV9 and J is TRBJ2-7, with 9 bases aligning to TRBD1. CDR1 is SGDLS, CDR2 YYNGEE, per germline. J was trimmed by 5 bases and V by 2 bases; bases with no gene match: 11. This CDR3 region has 16 residues. The CDR3 DNA follows: TGTGCCAGCAGCGTCGTCCCGGGACAGGGTGTACACGAGCAGTACTTC. It codes for CASSVVPGQGVHEQYF.

The gene calls are TRBV5-1 and TRBJ2-3, with TRBD2 matching over 7 bases. J gave up 2 bases and V 3 bases, and 9 bases lay outside the gene matches. Germline V gene sequence: CDR1 SGHRS, CDR2 YFSETQ. The CDR3 length is 16 residues. This CDR3 reads CASSSTPSGNTDTQYF. The CDR3 DNA is TGCGCCAGCAGCTCAACCCCTAGCGGCAACACAGATACGCAGTATTTT.

The gene calls are TRBV27 and TRBJ2-7, with 9 bases fitting TRBD2. This CDR3 spans 19 amino acids. Unmatched junction bases numbered 19, after V lost 4 bases and J lost 3 bases. CDR1 is MNHEY and CDR2 is SMNVEV in the germline V gene (reference sequence). This CDR3 is CASSYLSLKSSGINYEQYF. The DNA of the CDR3 is TGTGCCAGCAGTTACTTAAGCCTAAAATCTAGCGGGATAAACTACGAGCAGTACTTC.

This rearrangement joins TRBV6-5 to TRBJ1-1; 7 nucleotides match TRBD1. The CDR3 spans 15 residues. Germline V lookup: CDR1 MNHEY, CDR2 SVGAGI. V was pared by 0 bases and J by 4 bases, with 5 bases of the junction left unmatched. The CDR3 region is CASSYSRQGGTEAFF. The CDR3 DNA is TGTGCCAGCAGTTACTCCCGACAGGGTGGCACTGAAGCTTTCTTT.

The chain joins TRBV28 to TRBJ1-3, with 8 bases fitting TRBD1. Germline trimming cut 2 bases from V and 4 bases from J; bases unmatched to any gene: 7. The CDR3 totals 16 residues. The germline V gene has CDR1 MDHEN and CDR2 SYDVKM. The CDR3 here is CASSLPGQVAGNTIYF. CDR3 sequence (DNA): TGTGCCAGCAGTTTACCGGGACAGGTAGCAGGAAACACCATATATTTT.